One and the same sample provided the 3 T cell receptor beta chains below, sequenced in a study of vaccination and CD4 T cells after COVID-19. The treatment denotes: approximately 9-day PBMC culture with coronavirus spike peptide pools or control peptides (ViraFEST assay). Antigens of these TCRs are unknown. The Oncomine TCR Beta short-read assay was applied to DNA of cultured CD4+ T cells. TCRdb re-derived calls from the PCR reads in MiXCR, one entry per CDR3 protein. Found here are around 20,000 distinct CDR3 sequences, 31% of them singletons; the top ten hold just under 15%. The sample taken for sequencing was cultured CD4+ T cells from blood. The receptors originated from a human donor with COVID-19.

This chain joins TRBV20-1 and TRBJ1-4; D is uncertain. Germline V gene data show CDR1 as DFQATT and CDR2 as SNEGSKA (reference sequence). The CDR3 length is 15 residues. Between the trimmed V and J ends, which lost 6 bases and 1 base, there was a span of 15 bases. CDR3 in DNA: TGCAGTGCCGCCGCCTCGGGGATAACTAATGAAAAACTGTTTTTT. It specifies CSAAASGITNEKLFF.

This sequence joins TRBV7-8 and TRBJ2-7, with 13 bases that match TRBD2. The CDR3 has 18 residues. J lost 1 base, V lost 0 bases, and 6 bases had no gene match. CDR1 is SGHVS, CDR2 FQNEAQ, per germline. This CDR3 is CASSLALTSGGISYEQYF. The CDR3 bases are TGTGCCAGCAGCTTAGCCCTGACTAGCGGGGGGATATCCTACGAGCAGTACTTC.

This clonotype came up a few times. This chain links TRBV11-2 with TRBJ2-5; 7 nucleotides match TRBD1. The CDR3 is made up of 15 amino acids. The V gene's germline CDR1 is SGHAT and CDR2 FQNNGV. V lost 3 bases and J lost 1; bases outside the gene matches: 5. The CDR3 DNA is TGTGCCAGCAGCTTTGGACAGGAGTTCCAAGAGACCCAGTACTTC. It translates to CASSFGQEFQETQYF.